What follows are 27 T cell receptor beta chains derived from one specimen sequenced in a study of cytomegalovirus exposure and HLA in healthy donors. 13 Jbeta primers and 60 Vbeta primers were used for the PCR. Data came from immunoSEQ multiplex PCR; TCRdb stores just in-frame clones and leaves some out. The table lists about 140,000 clones, around a tenth of them singletons. Material for sequencing was PBMCs. Receptor source: a male donor in good health and CMV-seronegative.

The genes are TRBV6-1 and TRBJ1-5, with D hard to call. The germline V gene encodes CDR1 MNHNS and CDR2 SASEGT. The CDR3 is 14 residues long. V lost 7 bases, J lost 0 bases, and 10 bases lay in between. CDR3 bases: TGTGCCAGCAAACAGCCTTATAGCAATCAGCCCCAGCATTTT. Its protein product is CASKQPYSNQPQHF.

The chain links TRBV2 to TRBJ1-1; D is unresolved. CDR1 is SNHLY and CDR2 is FYNNEI in the germline V gene. The CDR3 loop spans 15 amino acids. Trimming stripped 0 bases from V and 6 bases from J, with 14 bases between. The CDR3 sequence: CASSEATRGNAEAFF. The CDR3 DNA is TGTGCCAGCAGTGAAGCGACCCGGGGAAACGCTGAAGCTTTCTTT.

The V and J genes are TRBV5-1 and TRBJ2-1; 8 positions match TRBD2. Germline V gene sequence: CDR1 SGHRS, CDR2 YFSETQ. The trim removed 4 bases at V and 14 bases at J, leaving 23 bases unmatched. There are 17 residues in the CDR3. In nucleotides, the CDR3 is TGCGCCAGCAGCGTATCGAGCGGGACTAGTTCAGGGCCACAGAAGTTCTTC. Translated, it gives CASSVSSGTSSGPQKFF.

V is TRBV2 and J is TRBJ1-1; the match to TRBD1 covers 7 bases. CDR3 length: 14 amino acids. From germline, CDR1 is SNHLY and CDR2 FYNNEI. With 4 bases clipped from V and 5 bases from J, the junction kept 7 bases outside the gene matches. CDR3 amino acids: CASSAGGSRTEAFF. The CDR3 DNA follows: TGTGCCAGCAGTGCAGGGGGGTCCAGGACTGAAGCTTTCTTT. Together with reference TRBV2 and TRBJ1-1, the CDR3 gives the full variable domain: EPEVTQTPSHQVTQMGQEVILRCVPISNHLYFYWYRQILGQKVEFLVSFYNNEISEKSEIFDDQFSVERPDGSNFTLKIRSTKLEDSAMYFCASSAGGSRTEAFFGQGTRLTVV.

The V and J genes are TRBV4-3 and TRBJ2-2; a weak D match, TRBD2 (7 bases). Germline assignment: CDR1 LGHNA and CDR2 YSLEER. Trimming left V 0 bases short and J 6 bases short, with 17 bases between. This CDR3 spans 17 amino acids. The CDR3 DNA is TGCGCCAGCAGCCAAGAGGGGGGCGGGAGCTACGCCGGGGAGCTGTTTTTT. Its protein is CASSQEGGGSYAGELFF.

The chain joins TRBV15 to TRBJ1-1; D remains ambiguous. This CDR3 has 18 amino acids. Germline lookup yields CDR1 LNHNV and CDR2 YYDKDF (reference sequence). Deletions cut 3 bases from V and 4 bases from J, with 24 bases between. The CDR3 spells CATSSMGQIIGGVTEAFF. The CDR3 DNA reads TGTGCCACCAGCAGTATGGGCCAGATAATTGGTGGTGTCACTGAAGCTTTCTTT.

This clone was recorded a few times. The chain employs TRBV14 and TRBJ1-2; TRBD1 agrees at 8 bases. The V gene's germline CDR1 is SGHDN and CDR2 FVKESK. V was pared by 0 bases and J by 4 bases, with 7 bases of the junction left unmatched. The CDR3 covers 16 residues. CDR3: CASSQDSVGTGYGYTF. CDR3 nucleotides: TGTGCCAGCAGCCAAGATTCGGTCGGGACAGGCTATGGCTACACCTTC.

The chain couples TRBV7-9 to TRBJ1-6, with 9 nucleotides matching TRBD1. Trimming removed 6 bases from V and 9 bases from J; junction bases left unmatched: 9. CDR3 length: 15 amino acids. CDR1 is SEHNR and CDR2 is FQNEAQ in the germline V gene (reference sequence). CDR3 in amino acids: CASSPGQGMSSPLHF. The CDR3 nucleotides are TGTGCCAGCAGTCCCGGACAGGGGATGAGTTCACCCCTCCACTTT.

The table lists this clone with a few counts. This chain links TRBV5-6 with TRBJ2-6; a possible D gene is TRBD2 (7 bases). The ends were cut back, 3 bases at V and 0 bases at J, with 13 bases in the middle. The germline CDR1 and CDR2 sequences are SGHDT and YYEEEE. The CDR3 loop spans 17 amino acids. CDR3: CASSSYREGSGANVLTF. The CDR3 bases are TGTGCCAGCAGCTCGTACAGGGAGGGCTCTGGGGCCAACGTCCTGACTTTC.

V usage is TRBV5-1 and J usage is TRBJ2-2; 10 bases map to TRBD2. The trim removed 4 bases at V and 3 bases at J, leaving 6 bases unmatched. The CDR3 has 16 residues. The germline gives CDR1 SGHRS, CDR2 YFSETQ. The CDR3 DNA is TGCGCCAGCAGCGAAACTAGCGGGGCCTACACCGGGGAGCTGTTTTTT. Amino acid sequence: CASSETSGAYTGELFF.

The V call is TRBV6-1, the J call TRBJ2-1; 13 bases are a match to TRBD2. CDR1 is MNHNS, CDR2 SASEGT, per germline. The V segment lost 8 bases and the J segment 5 bases; nucleotides outside the gene matches: 6. CDR3 length equals 15 residues. The CDR3 is CASSRTSGGHNEQFF. The CDR3 DNA reads as TGTGCCAGCTCCCGGACTAGCGGGGGACACAATGAGCAGTTCTTC.

This sequence joins TRBV19 and TRBJ2-7, with 7 bases aligning to TRBD1. This CDR3 contains 14 residues. V shed 5 bases and J 1 base; nucleotides not matched to a gene: 5. Per germline, CDR1 LNHDA and CDR2 SQIVND (reference sequence). The chain's CDR3 is CASSPRGKSYEQYF. For the CDR3, the DNA is TGTGCCAGTAGTCCCAGGGGGAAATCCTACGAGCAGTACTTC.

This clone has a handful of counts. This chain connects TRBV6-5 to TRBJ1-1; no firm D call. Trimming removed 3 bases at V and 1 base at J, with 12 bases between. Germline V gives CDR1 MNHEY, CDR2 SVGAGI. This CDR3 comprises 15 residues. The CDR3 protein is CASSYRVPGNTEAFF. The DNA of the CDR3 is TGTGCCAGCAGTTATCGGGTGCCCGGGAACACTGAAGCTTTCTTT.

This clone has only a few counts. CDR3 coding DNA: TGTGCCAGCAGTGGACAGGGGACTGAAGCTTTCTTT. Translation gives CASSGQGTEAFF. V gene TRBV6-6 combines with J gene TRBJ1-1, with 9 bases lining up with TRBD1. J was trimmed by 5 bases and V by 5 bases; bases with no gene match: 0. The CDR3 contains 12 residues. Germline V gene lookup returns CDR1 MNHNY and CDR2 SVGAGI (reference sequence).

This clone was counted only a few times. The chain is built from TRBV2 and TRBJ1-4; TRBD1 matches at 9 bases. Germline lookup yields CDR1 SNHLY and CDR2 FYNNEI. With 7 bases clipped from V and 10 bases from J, the junction kept 7 bases outside the gene matches. The CDR3 loop spans 13 amino acids. CDR3: CASTGTGSRKLFF. In DNA form, the CDR3 reads TGTGCCAGCACCGGGACAGGGAGTAGAAAACTGTTTTTT. The complete variable domain, with remaining parts taken from reference TRBV2 and TRBJ1-4, reads EPEVTQTPSHQVTQMGQEVILRCVPISNHLYFYWYRQILGQKVEFLVSFYNNEISEKSEIFDDQFSVERPDGSNFTLKIRSTKLEDSAMYFCASTGTGSRKLFFGSGTQLSVL.

This chain joins TRBV5-4 and TRBJ2-5; TRBD2 might be the D (5 bases). The J call is doubtful: the DNA matches TRBJ2-7 better. The CDR3 is 15 amino acids. Per germline, CDR1 SGHNT and CDR2 YYREEE (reference sequence). The CDR3 nucleotides read TGTGCCAGCAGCTTGGCGGGAACAGCTACCTACGAGCAGTACTTC. Its protein product is CASSLAGTATYEQYF.

The chain has TRBV7-9 and TRBJ2-3; D remains unclear. V was pared by 4 bases and J by 0 bases, with 5 bases between. This CDR3 contains 13 residues. Germline-derived CDR1 and CDR2 are SEHNR and FQNEAQ (reference sequence). This CDR3 reads CASSSPSTDTQYF. The CDR3, as DNA: TGTGCCAGCAGCTCCCCTAGCACAGATACGCAGTATTTT.

The J gene is TRBJ1-2, the V gene TRBV7-5; TRBD1, the table's D call, was not compared with the DNA. TRBV7-5 corresponds to a pseudogene. The length of the CDR3 is 14 residues. This CDR3 is CARSLVLQGDGYTF. The CDR3 DNA follows: TGTGCCAGAAGCTTAGTTCTACAGGGGGATGGCTACACCTTC.

The chain uses TRBV4-2 and TRBJ2-6, with a tentative D call TRBD1 (5 bases). V gave up 4 bases and J gave up 3 bases, with 13 bases separating them. Germline loops: CDR1 LGHNA, CDR2 YNFKEQ. CDR3 length equals 16 residues. CDR3: CASSPQGGYGANVLTF. The CDR3 bases are TGTGCCAGCAGCCCTCAGGGTGGCTATGGGGCCAACGTCCTGACTTTC.

The chain has TRBV4-3 and TRBJ1-1; the D gene is possibly TRBD1 (6 bases). This CDR3 is 14 amino acids long. Germline values: CDR1 LGHNA, CDR2 YSLEER. Trimming shortened V by 1 base and J by 5 bases, and 11 bases separated the two germline ends. As DNA, the CDR3 is TGCGCCAGCAGCCAAGGGACAGCTGGAACTGAAGCTTTCTTT. Translating gives CASSQGTAGTEAFF.

The chain links TRBV19 to TRBJ1-1, with a possible D match to TRBD1 (5 bases). Germline CDR1 is LNHDA and CDR2 is SQIVND (reference sequence). With 8 bases removed from V and 0 bases from J, the gap between germline ends came to 13 bases. The CDR3 is 14 residues long. CDR3 coding DNA: TGTGCCAGTCGGAAGGGGACTGTGAACACTGAAGCTTTCTTT. This gives the protein CASRKGTVNTEAFF.

V gene TRBV7-3 combines with J gene TRBJ2-7; tentatively, D is TRBD2 (5 bases). With 5 bases removed from V and 5 bases from J, the gap between germline ends came to 16 bases. Germline loops: CDR1 SGHTA, CDR2 FQGTGA. The CDR3 has 14 residues. CDR3 nucleotides: TGTGCCAGCAGCACCCAAGGGAGTGTCCACGAGCAGTACTTC. It yields the protein CASSTQGSVHEQYF. Together with reference TRBV7-3 and TRBJ2-7, the CDR3 gives the full variable domain: GAGVSQTPSNKVTEKGKYVELRCDPISGHTALYWYRQSLGQGPEFLIYFQGTGAADDSGLPNDRFFAVRPEGSVSTLKIQRTERGDSAVYLCASSTQGSVHEQYFGPGTRLTVT.

The rearrangement uses TRBV29-1 and TRBJ2-7; possible D gene TRBD2, 5 bases. CDR1 is SQVTM and CDR2 is ANQGSEA in the germline V gene. The CDR3 covers 13 residues. Deletions cut 2 bases from V and 4 bases from J, with 12 bases between. CDR3 DNA sequence: TGCAGCGTTGAATGGCCCGGGGAATACGAGCAGTACTTC. Its protein is CSVEWPGEYEQYF.

This clone was counted between two and nine times. V usage is TRBV6-1 and J usage is TRBJ1-1, with D uncertain. Trimming shortened V by 6 bases and J by 2 bases, and 13 bases separated the two germline ends. The CDR3 is 14 residues long. CDR1 is MNHNS and CDR2 is SASEGT in the germline V gene. Here the CDR3 reads CASSRHLPNTEAFF. The DNA for the CDR3 is TGTGCCAGCAGCCGACACCTTCCTAACACTGAAGCTTTCTTT.

The chain recombines TRBV28 with TRBJ2-7, with 8 bases lining up with TRBD1. The length of the CDR3 is 18 residues. Per germline, CDR1 MDHEN and CDR2 SYDVKM. After removal of 5 bases from V and 4 bases from J, the junction contained 19 bases not matched to a gene. The CDR3 DNA reads as TGTGCCAGCAGTCTCTTCCAGGGGGCGTACAACCTAATTTACGAGCAGTACTTC. As protein: CASSLFQGAYNLIYEQYF.

The chain uses TRBV9 and TRBJ2-3; D is unresolved. This CDR3 has 14 amino acids. With 0 bases removed from V and 2 bases from J, the gap between germline ends came to 7 bases. CDR1 is SGDLS and CDR2 is YYNGEE in the germline V gene. CDR3 bases: TGTGCCAGCAGCGTAGTTTCAGACACAGATACGCAGTATTTT. As protein: CASSVVSDTDTQYF. Using reference TRBV9 and TRBJ2-3 for the parts outside the CDR3, the full variable domain is DSGVTQTPKHLITATGQRVTLRCSPRSGDLSVYWYQQSLDQGLQFLIQYYNGEERAKGNILERFSAQQFPDLHSELNLSSLELGDSALYFCASSVVSDTDTQYFGPGTRLTVL.

This clone was observed a few times. The chain uses TRBV5-1 and TRBJ2-7; 11 bases are shared with TRBD2. The V segment lost 2 bases and the J segment 6 bases; nucleotides outside the gene matches: 7. Germline CDR1 reads SGHRS; CDR2 reads YFSETQ. The CDR3 contains 15 residues. The CDR3 is CASSFTSGSISEQYF. CDR3 sequence (DNA): TGCGCCAGCAGCTTTACTAGCGGGAGTATCAGCGAGCAGTACTTC. The full variable domain, completed using reference TRBV5-1 and TRBJ2-7, is KAGVTQTPRYLIKTRGQQVTLSCSPISGHRSVSWYQQTPGQGLQFLFEYFSETQRNKGNFPGRFSGRQFSNSRSEMNVSTLELGDSALYLCASSFTSGSISEQYFGPGTRLTVT.